The rows below give T cell receptor beta chains drawn from one sample of a study of T cell repertoires in ileal Crohn's disease. The method was immunoSEQ multiplex PCR; TCRdb's version includes in-frame clones alone and lacks a portion of them. The profile shows some 5,400 clones, over 60% of them singletons. Sequencing input: ileal tissue. These receptors were collected from an adult with Crohn's disease. Each CDR3 is given with its conserved first and last residue. A D gene is named only where the DNA matches it firmly. A row's size may be missing; if present it is once, few, many or a size class.

-	TRBV5-1	-	TRBJ1-1	CASSLASGSGVEVNTEAFF	TGCGCCAGCAGCTTGGCTTCAGGCTCAGGAGTCGAGGTGAACACTGAAGCTTTCTTT
-	TRBV7-6	few	TRBJ2-3	CASSLSTDTQYF	TGTGCCAGCAGCCTCAGCACAGATACGCAGTATTTT
TRBD2	TRBV7-8	-	TRBJ2-5	CASSPVGLAVQETQYF	TGTGCCAGCAGCCCTGTAGGGCTAGCGGTACAAGAGACCCAGTACTTC
-	TRBV29-1	-	TRBJ2-3	CSVDLQRVRQYF	TGCAGCGTTGACCTACAGCGGGTGAGGCAGTATTTT
TRBD2	TRBV5-1	-	TRBJ2-3	CASSQNQRGSTDTQYF	TGCGCCAGCAGCCAGAACCAGCGGGGGAGCACAGATACGCAGTATTTT
-	TRBV2	-	TRBJ1-2	CASSVEVSGYTF	TGTGCCAGCAGTGTAGAGGTTTCTGGCTACACCTTC
-	TRBV6-1	-	TRBJ1-2	CASGGHGYTF	TGTGCCAGCGGAGGGCATGGCTACACCTTC
TRBD2	TRBV5-6	-	TRBJ2-5	CASNQRPRGGAETQYF	TGTGCCAGCAACCAGCGACCTCGGGGGGGCGCAGAGACCCAGTACTTC
TRBD1	TRBV6-1	-	TRBJ2-7	CASSQPGTGRAEQYF	TGTGCCAGCAGTCAACCCGGGACAGGGAGGGCCGAGCAGTACTTC
TRBD1	TRBV27	-	TRBJ2-3	CASNPQAGGSTDTQYF	TGTGCCAGCAACCCGCAGGCAGGGGGCTCTACAGATACGCAGTATTTT
-	TRBV6-6	-	TRBJ1-6	CASCKGAYNSPLHF	TGTGCCAGCTGTAAGGGGGCCTATAATTCACCCCTCCACTTT
-	TRBV7-2	-	TRBJ1-2	CASTPGPANYGYTF	TGTGCCAGCACACCCGGGCCAGCTAACTATGGCTACACCTTC
TRBD1	TRBV7-9	-	TRBJ1-1	CASSPLTGEAFF	TGTGCCAGCAGCCCACTGACAGGGGAAGCTTTCTTT
-	TRBV6-5	-	TRBJ2-1	CASSYEDSRYNEQFF	TGTGCCAGCAGTTACGAGGACAGCAGATACAATGAGCAGTTCTTC
-	TRBV6-1	-	TRBJ2-3	CASSAVLRDTQYF	TGTGCCAGCAGTGCAGTCCTTCGCGATACGCAGTATTTT
-	TRBV6-5	-	TRBJ1-1	CASSWAWGTPSTEAFF	TGTGCCAGCAGTTGGGCCTGGGGGACACCATCGACTGAAGCTTTCTTT
-	TRBV5-6	-	TRBJ1-1	CASSQWGVEAFF	TGTGCCAGCAGTCAATGGGGAGTAGAAGCTTTCTTT
-	TRBV6-6	-	TRBJ1-2	CASSRYQQGLNGYTF	TGTGCCAGCAGCCGCTACCAACAGGGTCTAAATGGCTACACCTTC
TRBD1	TRBV18	-	TRBJ1-2	CASSRDRDDYGYTF	TGTGCCAGCTCACGCGACAGGGATGACTATGGCTACACCTTC
-	TRBV30	-	TRBJ1-1	CAWTYPGTLNTEAFF	TGTGCCTGGACCTATCCCGGGACCCTGAACACTGAAGCTTTCTTT
-	TRBV14	-	TRBJ1-3	CASSLLGGRGNTIYF	TGTGCCAGCAGCCTACTAGGGGGAAGAGGAAACACCATATATTTT
TRBD2	TRBV29-1	few	TRBJ2-3	CSARGLAGADTQYF	TGCAGCGCACGCGGACTAGCCGGGGCAGATACGCAGTATTTT
-	TRBV28	-	TRBJ2-1	CASSFPTRANEQFF	TGTGCCAGCAGTTTCCCGACCAGGGCCAATGAGCAGTTCTTC
TRBD2	TRBV14	few	TRBJ2-7	CASSQDGTSGRWALAYEQYF	TGTGCCAGCAGCCAAGACGGGACTAGCGGGAGATGGGCCCTTGCCTACGAGCAGTACTTC
TRBD2	TRBV13	-	TRBJ2-3	CASTLAGDTDTQYF	TGTGCCAGCACCTTAGCGGGGGACACAGATACGCAGTATTTT
-	TRBV5-1	-	TRBJ2-5	CASSSPQETQYF	TGCGCCAGCAGCTCCCCCCAAGAGACCCAGTACTTC
-	TRBV30	few	TRBJ2-5	CAWGHGSAPETQYF	TGTGCCTGGGGCCATGGATCGGCGCCAGAGACCCAGTACTTC
-	TRBV6-5	-	TRBJ1-1	CASTRGGEAFF	TGTGCCAGCACCCGAGGGGGTGAAGCTTTCTTT
TRBD1	TRBV4-1	few	TRBJ1-2	CASSQGEGQGREGYTF	TGCGCCAGCAGCCAAGGGGAAGGACAGGGACGCGAGGGCTACACCTTC
TRBD1	TRBV28	few	TRBJ1-1	CASSGPGTGYTEAFF	TGTGCCAGCAGTGGCCCCGGGACAGGGTATACTGAAGCTTTCTTT
-	TRBV21-1	-	TRBJ2-7	CASSWTVRLIFYEQYF	TGTGCCAGCAGTTGGACAGTTAGGCTAATCTTCTACGAGCAGTACTTC
-	TRBV7-2	-	TRBJ2-5	CASNLGETQYF	TGTGCCAGCAACTTGGGCGAGACCCAGTACTTC
-	TRBV15	-	TRBJ1-6	CATSRDRGNVSPLHF	TGTGCCACCAGCAGAGATCGGGGAAACGTTTCACCCCTCCACTTT
TRBD2	TRBV11-3	once	TRBJ2-5	CASSPGLAPQETQYF	TGTGCCAGCAGCCCGGGACTAGCGCCTCAAGAGACCCAGTACTTC
-	TRBV27	-	TRBJ1-6	CASTSGGTPLHF	TGTGCCAGCACCTCCGGGGGAACTCCCCTCCACTTT
TRBD2	TRBV18	-	TRBJ2-1	CASSPPGLAGGGNEQFF	TGTGCCAGCTCACCACCAGGACTAGCGGGAGGGGGAAATGAGCAGTTCTTC
TRBD1	TRBV7-3	-	TRBJ2-5	CASSSSTGTGGETQYF	TGTGCCAGCAGCTCATCCACCGGGACAGGGGGAGAGACCCAGTACTTC
-	TRBV27	-	TRBJ2-1	CASSAYKRGTSYNEQFF	TGTGCCAGCAGTGCTTACAAAAGGGGGACATCCTACAATGAGCAGTTCTTC
-	TRBV6-4	-	TRBJ1-1	CASSERERSEAFF	TGTGCCAGCAGTGAGAGGGAGAGGTCTGAAGCTTTCTTT
TRBD1	TRBV10-2	large	TRBJ2-7	CASSEFSTTGNEQYF	TGCGCCAGCAGTGAATTCTCCACGACAGGGAACGAGCAGTACTTC
TRBD1	TRBV5-1	-	TRBJ2-3	CASSGGGQGPTDTQYF	TGCGCCAGCAGCGGAGGAGGACAGGGTCCCACAGATACGCAGTATTTT
TRBD2	TRBV11-3	-	TRBJ2-3	CASSSGLAGGRGDTQYF	TGTGCCAGCAGTTCCGGACTAGCGGGAGGGCGAGGAGATACGCAGTATTTT
TRBD1	TRBV28	-	TRBJ1-2	CASEDRATYGYTF	TGTGCCAGCGAGGACAGGGCGACGTATGGCTACACCTTC
-	TRBV15	-	TRBJ1-4	CATSREGQGGEKLFF	TGTGCCACCAGCAGAGAGGGGCAGGGTGGTGAAAAACTGTTTTTT
-	TRBV5-1	-	TRBJ1-2	CASSLALDYGYTF	TGCGCCAGCAGCTTGGCCTTAGACTATGGCTACACCTTC
-	TRBV7-3	-	TRBJ2-3	CASSLQAPGDTQYF	TGTGCCAGCAGCTTACAGGCCCCCGGGGATACGCAGTATTTT
TRBD1	TRBV5-1	-	TRBJ1-2	CASSWTGVSYGYTF	TGCGCCAGCAGCTGGACAGGGGTGAGCTATGGCTACACCTTC
TRBD2	TRBV5-5	-	TRBJ2-7	CASSLVAGGLSYEQYF	TGTGCCAGCAGCTTGGTAGCGGGAGGCCTCTCCTACGAGCAGTACTTC
TRBD2	TRBV6-1	-	TRBJ2-3	CASSDGGTRIDTQYF	TGTGCCAGCAGCGATGGGGGGACTAGAATAGATACGCAGTATTTT